These 4 T cell receptor beta chains share one sample of origin, sequenced in a study of OX40 agonist ivuxolimab in advanced cancers. Measured with immunoSEQ multiplex PCR; TCRdb has only the in-frame clones, and not every one. The sample holds roughly 60,000 clones, 87% seen once. The sample here was CD4+ or CD8+ T cells sorted from blood, taken in a trial of the OX40 agonist ivuxolimab. The receptors come from an adult with an advanced solid tumor such as melanoma, head and neck, liver or kidney cancer.

The V gene is TRBV7-2, the J gene TRBJ1-1; 8 nucleotides agree with TRBD1. The V gene's germline CDR1 is SGHTA and CDR2 FQGNSA. The V segment lost 5 bases and the J segment 1 base; nucleotides outside the gene matches: 3. The CDR3 spans 14 residues. The CDR3 is CASSTGTGNTEAFF. CDR3 sequence (DNA): TGTGCCAGCAGCACTGGGACAGGGAACACTGAAGCTTTCTTT.

V is TRBV28 and J is TRBJ1-2; D may be TRBD1 (5 bases). CDR3 length: 15 residues. From germline, CDR1 is MDHEN and CDR2 SYDVKM. The ends were cut back, 7 bases at V and 0 bases at J, with 15 bases in the middle. The chain's CDR3 is CASKRRQRSNYGYTF. CDR3 nucleotide sequence: TGTGCCAGCAAACGAAGACAGCGATCTAACTATGGCTACACCTTC.

CDR3 region: CASRVDRGRRDTQYF. The DNA for the CDR3 is TGTGCCAGCAGAGTCGACAGGGGGCGCAGAGATACGCAGTATTTT. The V and J genes are TRBV2 and TRBJ2-3; 10 positions match TRBD1. CDR1 is SNHLY, CDR2 FYNNEI, per germline. V dropped 6 bases and J dropped 5; count of bases not matched to a gene: 8. This CDR3 spans 15 amino acids.

This chain connects TRBV5-1 to TRBJ1-1, with TRBD1 matching over 7 bases. The CDR3 totals 14 residues. J was trimmed by 7 bases and V by 4 bases; bases with no gene match: 10. The germline V gene has CDR1 SGHRS and CDR2 YFSETQ. The CDR3 nucleotides are TGCGCCAGCAGCATCACCGGGACAGCGTTTGAAGCTTTCTTT. Amino acid sequence: CASSITGTAFEAFF.